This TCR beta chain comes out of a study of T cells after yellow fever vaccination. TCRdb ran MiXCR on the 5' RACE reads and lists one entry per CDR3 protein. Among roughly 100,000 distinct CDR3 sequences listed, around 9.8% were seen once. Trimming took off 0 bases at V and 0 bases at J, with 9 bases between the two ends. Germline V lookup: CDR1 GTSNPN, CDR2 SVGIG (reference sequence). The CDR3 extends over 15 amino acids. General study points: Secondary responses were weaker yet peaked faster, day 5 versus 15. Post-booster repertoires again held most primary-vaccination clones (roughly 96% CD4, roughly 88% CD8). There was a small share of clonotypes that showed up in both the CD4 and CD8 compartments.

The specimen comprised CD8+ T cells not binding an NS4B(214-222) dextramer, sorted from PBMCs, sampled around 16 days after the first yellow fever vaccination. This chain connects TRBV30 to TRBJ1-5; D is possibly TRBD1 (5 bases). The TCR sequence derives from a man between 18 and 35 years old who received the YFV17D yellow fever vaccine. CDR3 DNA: TGTGCCTGGAGTGTGGGGCAGTTTAGCAATCAGCCCCAGCATTTT. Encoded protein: CAWSVGQFSNQPQHF.